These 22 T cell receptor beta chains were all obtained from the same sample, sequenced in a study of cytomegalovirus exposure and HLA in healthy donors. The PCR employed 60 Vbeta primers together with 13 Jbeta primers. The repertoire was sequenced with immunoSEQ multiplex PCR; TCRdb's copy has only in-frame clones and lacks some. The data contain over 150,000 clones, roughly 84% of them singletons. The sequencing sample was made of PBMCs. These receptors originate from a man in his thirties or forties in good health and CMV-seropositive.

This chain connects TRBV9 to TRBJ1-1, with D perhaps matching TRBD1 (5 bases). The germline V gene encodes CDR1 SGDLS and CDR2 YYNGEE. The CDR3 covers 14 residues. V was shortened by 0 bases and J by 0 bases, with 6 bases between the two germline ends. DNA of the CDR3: TGTGCCAGCAGCGTAGGACAGATGAACACTGAAGCTTTCTTT. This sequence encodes CASSVGQMNTEAFF.

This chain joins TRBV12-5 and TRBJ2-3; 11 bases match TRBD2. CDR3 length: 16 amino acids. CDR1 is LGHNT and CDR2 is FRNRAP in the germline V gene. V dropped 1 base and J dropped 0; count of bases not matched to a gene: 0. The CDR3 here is CASGLGLAGSTDTQYF. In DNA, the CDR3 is TGTGCTAGTGGTTTGGGACTAGCGGGGAGCACAGATACGCAGTATTTT.

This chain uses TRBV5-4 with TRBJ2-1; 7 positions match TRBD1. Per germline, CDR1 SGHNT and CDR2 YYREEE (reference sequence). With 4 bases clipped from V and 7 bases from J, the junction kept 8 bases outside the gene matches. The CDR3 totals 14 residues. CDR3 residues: CASSKTGVRNEQFF. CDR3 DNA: TGTGCCAGCAGCAAAACAGGGGTAAGGAATGAGCAGTTCTTC.

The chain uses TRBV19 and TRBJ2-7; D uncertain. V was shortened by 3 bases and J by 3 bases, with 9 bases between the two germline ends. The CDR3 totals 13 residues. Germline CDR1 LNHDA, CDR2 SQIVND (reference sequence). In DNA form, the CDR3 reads TGTGCCAGTAGTATTTTTATCGGCTACGAGCAGTACTTC. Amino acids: CASSIFIGYEQYF.

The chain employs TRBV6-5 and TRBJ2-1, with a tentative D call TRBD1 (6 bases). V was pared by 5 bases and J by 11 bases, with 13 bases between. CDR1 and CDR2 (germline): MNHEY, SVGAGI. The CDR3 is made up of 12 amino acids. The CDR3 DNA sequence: TGTGCCAGCAGTCCTCAGGGGAGACAGCAGTTCTTC. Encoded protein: CASSPQGRQQFF.

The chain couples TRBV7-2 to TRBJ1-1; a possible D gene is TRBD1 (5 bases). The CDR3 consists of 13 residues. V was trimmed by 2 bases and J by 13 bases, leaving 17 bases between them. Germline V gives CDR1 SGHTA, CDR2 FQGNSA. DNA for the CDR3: TGTGCCAGCAGCTTAAGTGCGGGGGGGAAGGATTTCTTT. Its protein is CASSLSAGGKDFF.

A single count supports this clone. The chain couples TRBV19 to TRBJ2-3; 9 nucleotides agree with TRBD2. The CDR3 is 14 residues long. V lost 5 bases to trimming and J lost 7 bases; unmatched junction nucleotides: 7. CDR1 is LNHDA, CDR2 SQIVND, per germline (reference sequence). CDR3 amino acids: CASSVGLASNTQYF. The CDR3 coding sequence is TGTGCCAGTAGTGTCGGACTAGCGTCGAATACGCAGTATTTT.

The chain's CDR3 is CASSWTGGMNTEAFF. In nucleotides, the CDR3 is TGTGCCAGCAGTTGGACAGGGGGTATGAACACTGAAGCTTTCTTT. The V call is TRBV11-3, the J call TRBJ1-1; 10 positions match TRBD1. V lost 6 bases, J lost 0 bases, and 4 bases stayed unmatched. This CDR3 is built from 15 residues. CDR1 is SGHNT, CDR2 YENEEA, per germline.

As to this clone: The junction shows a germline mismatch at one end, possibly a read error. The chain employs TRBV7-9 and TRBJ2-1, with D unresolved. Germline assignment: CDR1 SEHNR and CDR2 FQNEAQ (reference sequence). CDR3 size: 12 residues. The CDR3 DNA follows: TGTTCCAGCAGCTTGCCCAGCAATGAGCAGTTCTTC. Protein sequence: CSSSLPSNEQFF.

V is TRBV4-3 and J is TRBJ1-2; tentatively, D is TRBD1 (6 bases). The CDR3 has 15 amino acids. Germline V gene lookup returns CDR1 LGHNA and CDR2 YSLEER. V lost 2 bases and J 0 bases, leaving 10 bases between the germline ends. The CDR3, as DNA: TGCGCCAGCAGCCAATCCGACAGGCCTAACTATGGCTACACCTTC. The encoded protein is CASSQSDRPNYGYTF.

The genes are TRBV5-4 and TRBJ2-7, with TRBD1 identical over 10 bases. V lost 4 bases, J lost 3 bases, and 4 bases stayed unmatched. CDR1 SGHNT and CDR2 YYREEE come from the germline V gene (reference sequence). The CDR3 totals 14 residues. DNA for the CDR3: TGTGCCAGCAGCCTGGACAGGGGGAACTACGAGCAGTACTTC. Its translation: CASSLDRGNYEQYF.

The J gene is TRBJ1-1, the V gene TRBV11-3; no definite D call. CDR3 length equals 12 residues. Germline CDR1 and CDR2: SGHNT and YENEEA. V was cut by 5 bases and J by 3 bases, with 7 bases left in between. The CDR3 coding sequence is TGTGCCAGCAGCACCCGAGACACTGAAGCTTTCTTT. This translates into CASSTRDTEAFF.

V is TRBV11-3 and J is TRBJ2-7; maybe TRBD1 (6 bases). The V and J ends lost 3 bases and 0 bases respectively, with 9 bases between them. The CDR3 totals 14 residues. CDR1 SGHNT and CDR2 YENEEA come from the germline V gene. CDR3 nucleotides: TGTGCCAGCAGCTTCCGGACAGCCTCCTACGAGCAGTACTTC. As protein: CASSFRTASYEQYF. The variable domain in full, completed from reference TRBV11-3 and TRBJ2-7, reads EAGVVQSPRYKIIEKKQPVAFWCNPISGHNTLYWYLQNLGQGPELLIRYENEEAVDDSQLPKDRFSAERLKGVDSTLKIQPAELGDSAVYLCASSFRTASYEQYFGPGTRLTVT.

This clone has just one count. The CDR3 spells CSGADRQLHEQFF. CDR3 coding DNA: TGCAGCGGGGCGGATCGACAGCTCCATGAGCAGTTCTTC. The chain employs TRBV29-1 and TRBJ2-1; TRBD1 might be the D (5 bases). This CDR3 region has 13 residues. The V and J ends lost 7 bases and 8 bases respectively, with 18 bases between them. The germline V gene encodes CDR1 SQVTM and CDR2 ANQGSEA.

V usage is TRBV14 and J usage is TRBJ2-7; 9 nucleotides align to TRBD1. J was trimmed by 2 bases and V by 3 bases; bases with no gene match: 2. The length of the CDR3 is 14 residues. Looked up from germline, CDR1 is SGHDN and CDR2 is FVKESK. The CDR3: CASSQGQGPYEQYV. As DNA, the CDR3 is TGTGCCAGCAGCCAGGGACAGGGACCCTACGAGCAGTACGTC.

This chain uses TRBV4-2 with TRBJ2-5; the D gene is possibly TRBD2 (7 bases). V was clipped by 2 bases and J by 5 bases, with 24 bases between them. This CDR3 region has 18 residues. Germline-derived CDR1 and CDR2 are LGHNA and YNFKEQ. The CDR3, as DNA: TGTGCCAGCAGCCAAAGCATTGGCCGAGGGGGGGTTGGGGAGACCCAGTACTTC. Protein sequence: CASSQSIGRGGVGETQYF.

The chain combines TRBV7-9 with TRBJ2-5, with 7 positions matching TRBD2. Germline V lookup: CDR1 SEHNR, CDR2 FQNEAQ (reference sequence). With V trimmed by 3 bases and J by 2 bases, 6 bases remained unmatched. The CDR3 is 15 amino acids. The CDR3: CASSFRLADQETQYF. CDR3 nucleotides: TGTGCCAGCAGCTTCCGGCTAGCGGATCAAGAGACCCAGTACTTC.

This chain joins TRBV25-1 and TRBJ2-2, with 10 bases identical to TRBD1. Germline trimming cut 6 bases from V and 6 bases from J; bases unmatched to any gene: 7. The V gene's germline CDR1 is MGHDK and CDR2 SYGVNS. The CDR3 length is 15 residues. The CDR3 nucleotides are TGTGCCAGCAGAGCCGGGACAGGGGTTGCCGGGGAGCTGTTTTTT. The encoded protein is CASRAGTGVAGELFF.

The CDR3 nucleotides are TGTGCCAGCAGCCAAGCTCTGGGACAGGGGGCCTACGAGCAGTACTTC. Its protein product is CASSQALGQGAYEQYF. The chain uses TRBV4-2 and TRBJ2-7; 11 bases match TRBD1. CDR1 is LGHNA and CDR2 is YNFKEQ in the germline V gene. V trimming: 1 base; J trimming: 2 bases; junction bases outside the gene matches: 4. There are 16 residues in the CDR3.

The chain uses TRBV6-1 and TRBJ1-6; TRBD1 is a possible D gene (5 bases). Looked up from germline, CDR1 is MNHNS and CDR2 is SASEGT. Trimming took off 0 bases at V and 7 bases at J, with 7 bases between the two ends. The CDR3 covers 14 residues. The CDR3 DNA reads TGTGCCAGCAGTGAAGCTAACAGGAATTCACCCCTCCACTTT. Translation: CASSEANRNSPLHF.

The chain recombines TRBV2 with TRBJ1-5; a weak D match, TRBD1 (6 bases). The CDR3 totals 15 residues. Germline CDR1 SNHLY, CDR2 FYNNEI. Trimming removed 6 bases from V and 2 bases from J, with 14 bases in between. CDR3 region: CASSFLGQGNQPQHF. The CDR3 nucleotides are TGTGCCAGCAGCTTTTTGGGACAAGGCAATCAGCCCCAGCATTTT.

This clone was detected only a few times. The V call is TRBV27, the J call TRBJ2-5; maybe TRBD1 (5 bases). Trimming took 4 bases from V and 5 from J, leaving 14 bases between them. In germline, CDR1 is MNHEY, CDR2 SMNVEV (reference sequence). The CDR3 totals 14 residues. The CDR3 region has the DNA TGTGCCAGCAGTTGGACACATACAGCGGAGACCCAGTACTTC. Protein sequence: CASSWTHTAETQYF.